Listed below are T cell receptor beta chains from one sample, sequenced in a study of blood T cell repertoires in COVID-19. Clones were sequenced by immunoSEQ multiplex PCR, and TCRdb holds only the in-frame ones, with some missing. This sample has some 40,000 clones, with roughly 90% found just once. The sample consisted of peripheral blood. These receptors originate from a man between 70 and 80 years old with active COVID-19. CDR3s include the opening cysteine and the closing phenylalanine or tryptophan. A D gene is named only where the DNA matches it firmly. The size field is filled for only some rows; it gives once, few, many or a size class.

V gene: TRBV18
J gene: TRBJ2-7
D gene: TRBD1
clone size: .
CDR3 protein: CASSPARQGAYEQYF
CDR3 DNA: TGTGCCAGCTCACCCGCCAGACAGGGGGCCTACGAGCAGTACTTC

V gene: TRBV18
J gene: TRBJ1-2
D gene: TRBD1
clone size: .
CDR3 protein: CASSPRGANYGYTF
CDR3 DNA: TGTGCCAGCTCACCCAGGGGGGCTAACTATGGCTACACCTTC

V gene: TRBV3-1/TRBV3-2
J gene: TRBJ1-5
D gene: .
clone size: once
CDR3 protein: CASSRHGGPQHF
CDR3 DNA: TGTGCCAGCAGCCGACACGGGGGGCCCCAGCATTTT

V gene: TRBV9
J gene: TRBJ2-7
D gene: TRBD1
clone size: once
CDR3 protein: CASSVSPGQGDEQYF
CDR3 DNA: TGTGCCAGCAGCGTGTCCCCGGGACAGGGTGACGAGCAGTACTTC

V gene: TRBV7-2
J gene: TRBJ2-1
D gene: TRBD2
clone size: .
CDR3 protein: CASSLSGTRASNEQFF
CDR3 DNA: TGTGCCAGCAGCTTATCCGGGACTAGGGCCTCCAATGAGCAGTTCTTC

V gene: TRBV4-2
J gene: TRBJ2-2
D gene: .
clone size: .
CDR3 protein: CASSQDGARKNTGELFF
CDR3 DNA: TGTGCCAGCAGCCAAGATGGAGCTAGAAAAAACACCGGGGAGCTGTTTTTT

V gene: TRBV29-1
J gene: TRBJ2-7
D gene: TRBD2
clone size: .
CDR3 protein: CSVDLPSGSREQYF
CDR3 DNA: TGCAGCGTTGACTTACCTAGCGGGAGTCGTGAGCAGTACTTC

V gene: TRBV28
J gene: TRBJ2-3
D gene: .
clone size: once
CDR3 protein: CASSLYGGPPTDTQYF
CDR3 DNA: TGTGCCAGCAGTTTATACGGGGGGCCCCCCACAGATACGCAGTATTTT

V gene: TRBV7-9
J gene: TRBJ1-1
D gene: TRBD1
clone size: once
CDR3 protein: CASSSVRFRDRGGEAFF
CDR3 DNA: TGTGCCAGCAGCTCAGTACGTTTTCGGGACAGGGGAGGGGAAGCTTTCTTT

V gene: TRBV10-3
J gene: TRBJ1-5
D gene: TRBD1
clone size: .
CDR3 protein: CAISGGQGQPQHF
CDR3 DNA: TGTGCCATCAGTGGAGGACAGGGTCAGCCCCAGCATTTT

V gene: TRBV4-2
J gene: TRBJ2-3
D gene: TRBD2
clone size: .
CDR3 protein: CASSLSSGSADTQYF
CDR3 DNA: TGTGCCAGCAGCCTCTCTAGCGGGAGTGCAGATACGCAGTATTTT

V gene: TRBV28
J gene: TRBJ2-7
D gene: TRBD1
clone size: .
CDR3 protein: CASNDRALRYF
CDR3 DNA: TGTGCCAGCAACGACAGGGCGTTGAGGTACTTC

V gene: TRBV28
J gene: TRBJ1-5
D gene: .
clone size: .
CDR3 protein: CASSFAGVGNQPQHF
CDR3 DNA: TGTGCCAGCAGTTTTGCGGGGGTGGGCAATCAGCCCCAGCATTTT

V gene: TRBV7-9
J gene: TRBJ1-4
D gene: .
clone size: .
CDR3 protein: CASSLSGGRSDEKLFF
CDR3 DNA: TGTGCCAGCAGCTTATCGGGGGGGCGCTCGGATGAAAAACTGTTTTTT

V gene: TRBV7-9
J gene: TRBJ1-1
D gene: .
clone size: .
CDR3 protein: CASSWRGVNTEAFF
CDR3 DNA: TGTGCCAGCAGTTGGAGGGGTGTAAACACTGAAGCTTTCTTT

V gene: TRBV7-6
J gene: TRBJ2-7
D gene: .
clone size: .
CDR3 protein: CASSFGGDTYEQYF
CDR3 DNA: TGTGCCAGCAGCTTTGGGGGGGACACCTACGAGCAGTACTTC

V gene: TRBV27
J gene: TRBJ2-7
D gene: TRBD1
clone size: .
CDR3 protein: CASSLEQGISYEQYF
CDR3 DNA: TGTGCCAGCAGTTTAGAACAGGGGATCTCCTACGAGCAGTACTTC

V gene: TRBV28
J gene: TRBJ2-3
D gene: TRBD2
clone size: .
CDR3 protein: CASSFGLAGLTDTQYF
CDR3 DNA: TGTGCCAGCAGTTTTGGGCTAGCGGGCCTCACAGATACGCAGTATTTT